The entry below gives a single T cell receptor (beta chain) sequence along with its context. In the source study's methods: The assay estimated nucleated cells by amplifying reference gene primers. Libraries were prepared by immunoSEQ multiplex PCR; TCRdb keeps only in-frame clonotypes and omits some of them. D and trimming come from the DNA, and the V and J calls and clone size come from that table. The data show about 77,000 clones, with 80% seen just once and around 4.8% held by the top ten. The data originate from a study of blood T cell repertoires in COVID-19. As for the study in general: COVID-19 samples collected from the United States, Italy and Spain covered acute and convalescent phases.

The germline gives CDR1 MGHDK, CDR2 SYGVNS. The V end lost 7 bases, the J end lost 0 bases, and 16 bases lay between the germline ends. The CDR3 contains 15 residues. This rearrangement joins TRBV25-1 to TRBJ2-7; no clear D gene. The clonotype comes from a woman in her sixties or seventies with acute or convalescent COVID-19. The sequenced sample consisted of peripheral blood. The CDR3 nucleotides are TGTGCCAGCAATTCTCGAGACTCTAACTCCTACGAGCAGTACTTC. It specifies CASNSRDSNSYEQYF.